The T cell receptor beta chain under discussion was sequenced for a study of OX40 agonist ivuxolimab in advanced cancers. The method was immunoSEQ multiplex PCR; TCRdb's version includes in-frame clones alone and lacks a portion of them. The table lists tens of thousands of clones, around 90% of them singletons. V was pared by 7 bases and J by 4 bases, with 4 bases of the junction left unmatched. There are 13 residues in the CDR3. From germline, CDR1 is SQVTM and CDR2 ANQGSEA. This clone was recorded a few times. This chain links TRBV29-1 with TRBJ1-2, with 12 bases fitting TRBD1. The starting material was CD4+ or CD8+ T cells sorted from blood, obtained in a trial of the OX40 agonist ivuxolimab. The receptor was isolated from an adult with an advanced solid tumor such as melanoma, head and neck, liver or kidney cancer. CDR3 residues: CSGGTGGAYGYTF. The CDR3 DNA reads as TGCAGCGGTGGGACAGGGGGCGCCTATGGCTACACCTTC.